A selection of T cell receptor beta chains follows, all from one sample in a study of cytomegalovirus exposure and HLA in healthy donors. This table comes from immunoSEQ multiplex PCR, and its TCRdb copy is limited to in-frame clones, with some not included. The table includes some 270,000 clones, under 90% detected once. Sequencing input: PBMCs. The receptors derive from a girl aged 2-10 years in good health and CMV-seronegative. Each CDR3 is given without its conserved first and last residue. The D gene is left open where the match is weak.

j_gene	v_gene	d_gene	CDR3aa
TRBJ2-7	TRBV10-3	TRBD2	AISNHIDRDTATSGSFFGYEQY
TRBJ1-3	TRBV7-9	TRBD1	ASSSQGKDGNTIY
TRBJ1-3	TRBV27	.	ASSLTAQGSGNTIY
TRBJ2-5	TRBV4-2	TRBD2	ASSHPSGGAGETQY
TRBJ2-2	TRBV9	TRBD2	ASQLGGAGELF
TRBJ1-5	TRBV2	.	ASTTGLGNQPQH
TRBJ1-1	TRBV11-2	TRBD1	ASSLTTTGRIANTEAF
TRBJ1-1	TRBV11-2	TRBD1	ASSPRTGVGTEAL
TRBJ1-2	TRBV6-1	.	ASSEWGRGGRTNYGYT
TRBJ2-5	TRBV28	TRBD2	ASSPPGLAGKWTQY
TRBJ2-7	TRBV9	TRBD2	ASSVGPTTRGSGYEQY
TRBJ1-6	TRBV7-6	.	ASSPRIRPGESPLH
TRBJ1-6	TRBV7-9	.	ASSEGGSYNSPLH
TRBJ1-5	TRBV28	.	ASSFSGGAYQPQH
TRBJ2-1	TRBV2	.	ASSEMDNSYNEQF
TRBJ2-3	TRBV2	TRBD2	ARTDTSGGPNTQY
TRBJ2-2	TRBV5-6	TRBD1	ASSLVDRVTGELF
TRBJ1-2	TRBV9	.	ASSPTGHHGYT
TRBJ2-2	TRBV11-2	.	ASTVNGVAVNTGELF
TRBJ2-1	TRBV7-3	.	ASSPRAATGYNEQF
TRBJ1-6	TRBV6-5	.	ASSSWAQDSPLH
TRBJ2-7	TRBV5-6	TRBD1	ASRGDRRAYEQY
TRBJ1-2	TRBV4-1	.	ASSQDPPPGNYGYT
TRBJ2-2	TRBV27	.	ASSLRRGVEAGELF
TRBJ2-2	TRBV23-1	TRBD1	ASSHPGGGTGELF
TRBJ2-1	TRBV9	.	ASTVADSYNEQF
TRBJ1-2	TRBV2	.	ASSEFQTGLNYGYT
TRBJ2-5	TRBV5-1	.	ASSLGEIQETQY
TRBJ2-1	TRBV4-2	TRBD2	ASSQPAGLAGGARYEQF
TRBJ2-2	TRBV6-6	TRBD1	ASRQGARVGELF
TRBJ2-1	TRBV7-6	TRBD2	ASSLLTSGNEQF
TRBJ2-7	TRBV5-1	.	ASSSREDSDYTYEQY
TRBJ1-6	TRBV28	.	ASSLSVESISPLH
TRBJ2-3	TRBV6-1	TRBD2	ASSDPPGLGADTQY
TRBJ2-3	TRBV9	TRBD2	ASSSSSGVSSTDTQY
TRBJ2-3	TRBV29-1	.	SVGRLVSTDTQY
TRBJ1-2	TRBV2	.	ASSEDRVGGYT
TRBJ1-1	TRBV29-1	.	SVLGYRRTEAF
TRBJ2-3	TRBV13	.	ASSPPRGDTQY
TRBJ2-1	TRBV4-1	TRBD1	ASSYRTGPDNEQF
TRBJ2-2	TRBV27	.	ASSLRGTGELF
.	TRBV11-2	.	ASSYLARHEQY
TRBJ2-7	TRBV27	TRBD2	ASKSPGLGGEQY
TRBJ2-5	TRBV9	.	ASSARTVVEETQY
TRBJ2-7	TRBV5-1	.	ASSLTGLADTYEQY
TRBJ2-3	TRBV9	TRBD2	ASSTRPLVSGAPSDTQY
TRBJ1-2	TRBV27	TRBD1	ASSLGQGARGGYT
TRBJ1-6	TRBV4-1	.	ASSQAQNSPLH
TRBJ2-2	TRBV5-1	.	ASGPYRGYGGELF
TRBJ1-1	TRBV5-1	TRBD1	ASRTGPPSMNTEAF
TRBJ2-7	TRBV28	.	ASSLAGAGSYEQY
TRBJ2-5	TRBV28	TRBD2	ASSTGLAGVWKETQY
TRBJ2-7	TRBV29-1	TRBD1	SVEQGQGTYEQY
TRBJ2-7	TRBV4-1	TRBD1	ASSLGDRPSYEQY